The sequence of this T cell receptor beta chain was determined in a study of type 1 regulatory T cells. Each CDR3 protein gets one entry after TCRdb re-called the reads with MiXCR. The data hold approximately 25,000 distinct CDR3 sequences, with roughly 45% observed a single time. Regarding this clonotype: Antigen specificity is unknown.

Trimming removed 7 bases at V and 0 bases at J, with 7 bases between. CDR1 is KGHDR and CDR2 is SFDVKD in the germline V gene. CDR3 length equals 13 residues. The chain couples TRBV24-1 to TRBJ2-3; D ambiguous. This receptor was obtained from a human donor in good health. Input material: cultured T cells, either the whole culture or a sorted T cell fraction (not recorded which). The CDR3 sequence is CATRSGSTDTQYF. CDR3 bases: TGTGCCACCAGATCGGGCAGCACAGATACGCAGTATTTT.